Presented here are 32 T cell receptor beta chains from one specimen sequenced in a study of blood T cell repertoires in COVID-19. Sequencing used immunoSEQ multiplex PCR; TCRdb keeps in-frame clones, though not all of them. The data contain approximately 310,000 clones, approximately 83% of them singletons. The source material was PBMCs or T cells enriched from blood (not recorded which). These receptors came from a man aged 25-45 years who had recovered from COVID-19.

The rearrangement links TRBV5-6 to TRBJ2-6, with 8 bases identical to TRBD1. This CDR3 spans 15 amino acids. Trimming cost V 4 bases and J 1 base; bases outside gene matches: 1. Germline CDR1 reads SGHDT; CDR2 reads YYEEEE. CDR3 in amino acids: CASSRTGSGANVLTF. CDR3 in DNA: TGTGCCAGCAGCCGGACAGGGTCTGGGGCCAACGTCCTGACTTTC.

V is TRBV19 and J is TRBJ1-1; no reliable D call. CDR3 length: 16 amino acids. V lost 3 bases, J lost 0 bases, and 14 bases lay in between. The germline CDR1 and CDR2 sequences are LNHDA and SQIVND (reference sequence). CDR3 amino acids: CASSIGVPIMNTEAFF. Here the CDR3 DNA reads TGTGCCAGTAGTATCGGGGTGCCTATCATGAACACTGAAGCTTTCTTT.

This clone has ten or more counts. The gene calls are TRBV7-9 and TRBJ2-7; D is perhaps TRBD2 (5 bases). V dropped 2 bases and J dropped 5 bases, with 10 bases sitting between them. Germline CDR1 is SEHNR and CDR2 is FQNEAQ (reference sequence). This CDR3 contains 13 residues. This CDR3 reads CASSLRGSNEQYF. CDR3 in DNA: TGTGCCAGCAGCTTACGGGGAAGTAACGAGCAGTACTTC.

The chain combines TRBV9 with TRBJ1-1; D unresolved. The germline V gene encodes CDR1 SGDLS and CDR2 YYNGEE. With 0 bases removed from V and 3 bases from J, the gap between germline ends came to 9 bases. The CDR3 is 14 amino acids. The chain's CDR3 is CASSVGRRDTEAFF. The CDR3 DNA is TGTGCCAGCAGCGTAGGAAGGAGAGACACTGAAGCTTTCTTT.

The genes are TRBV6-1 and TRBJ1-5; D is unclear. Trimming left V 1 base short and J 8 bases short, with 12 bases between. The CDR3 length is 14 residues. CDR1 and CDR2 from the germline V gene are MNHNS and SASEGT. The CDR3 coding sequence is TGTGCCAGCAGTGAAGTCGCAGGCCCTGAGCCCCAGCATTTT. This gives the protein CASSEVAGPEPQHF.

This chain uses TRBV30 with TRBJ2-1; D is ambiguous. The CDR3 loop spans 14 amino acids. Trimming took off 2 bases at V and 9 bases at J, with 17 bases between the two ends. CDR1 and CDR2 (germline): GTSNPN, SVGIG (reference sequence). The CDR3 is CAWSKAGFQGEQFF. CDR3 nucleotides: TGTGCCTGGAGTAAGGCAGGCTTCCAAGGTGAGCAGTTCTTC.

The rearrangement joins TRBV30 to TRBJ1-5, with D perhaps TRBD1 (5 bases). The CDR3 extends over 13 amino acids. The germline V gene encodes CDR1 GTSNPN and CDR2 SVGIG (reference sequence). V lost 5 bases to trimming and J lost 6 bases, with 14 bases between them. The CDR3 protein is CAWGNLGGQPQHF. CDR3 coding DNA: TGTGCCTGGGGCAACCTCGGGGGTCAGCCCCAGCATTTT.

There are many counts of this clone. The chain recombines TRBV7-2 with TRBJ1-2, with 8 bases aligning to TRBD1. The V and J ends lost 6 bases and 8 bases, in that order; junction bases with no gene match: 11. The germline V gene has CDR1 SGHTA and CDR2 FQGNSA. This CDR3 region has 14 residues. CDR3 nucleotide sequence: TGTGCCAGCAGGACATCAACAGGGACAGGCGGCTACACCTTC. The encoded protein is CASRTSTGTGGYTF. The full variable domain, in which reference TRBV7-2 and TRBJ1-2 provide the parts outside the CDR3, is GAGVSQSPSNKVTEKGKDVELRCDPISGHTALYWYRQSLGQGLEFLIYFQGNSAPDKSGLPSDRFSAERTGGSVSTLTIQRTQQEDSAVYLCASRTSTGTGGYTFGSGTRLTVV.

The V and J genes are TRBV11-2 and TRBJ1-2; TRBD1 might be the D (5 bases). Trimming shortened V by 0 bases and J by 8 bases, and 16 bases separated the two germline ends. The length of the CDR3 is 15 residues. Germline CDR1 SGHAT, CDR2 FQNNGV. CDR3 region: CASSLDQGYTRGYTF. CDR3 coding DNA: TGTGCCAGCAGCTTAGATCAGGGATACACTCGAGGCTACACCTTC.

V gene TRBV4-3 combines with J gene TRBJ1-1; the D is unclear. The CDR3 consists of 13 residues. V lost 3 bases and J lost 5, with 10 bases in between. Germline CDR1 is LGHNA and CDR2 is YSLEER. The CDR3 loop is CASSQDGETEAFF. The CDR3 DNA sequence: TGCGCCAGCAGCCAGGACGGGGAAACTGAAGCTTTCTTT.

Turning to this clone: This same CDR3 is encoded by further DNA sequences in the sample. The chain combines TRBV12-5 with TRBJ2-2, with D unclear. The V gene lost 9 bases and the J gene lost 1 base, with 6 bases spanning the gap. The CDR3 loop spans 12 amino acids. Germline CDR1 and CDR2: LGHNT and FRNRAP. For the CDR3, the DNA is TGTGCTAGCTCACAGAACACCGGGGAGCTGTTTTTT. Amino acid sequence: CASSQNTGELFF.

This clone was detected only once. CDR3 amino acids: CAISGQGSYNEQFF. Here the CDR3 DNA reads TGTGCCATCAGCGGACAGGGATCCTACAATGAGCAGTTCTTC. V gene TRBV10-3 combines with J gene TRBJ2-1; 8 bases align to TRBD1. Germline V lookup: CDR1 ENHRY, CDR2 SYGVKD. The V segment lost 6 bases and the J segment 1 base; nucleotides outside the gene matches: 2. CDR3 length: 14 amino acids.

This clone occurred a few times. The rearrangement joins TRBV6-1 to TRBJ1-4; a weak D match, TRBD1 (6 bases). V lost 1 base, J lost 6 bases, and 15 bases lay in between. Germline loops: CDR1 MNHNS, CDR2 SASEGT. The CDR3 totals 16 residues. The CDR3 region has the DNA TGTGCCAGCAGTGAAGATCGGGGGGGCGGGCATGAAAAACTGTTTTTT. This codes for CASSEDRGGGHEKLFF.

This clone was seen more than once but under ten times. The CDR3 DNA reads as TGTGCCAGCACCAGAGAAAGGGACAGGAACAATGAGCAGTTCTTC. Protein product: CASTRERDRNNEQFF. The rearrangement joins TRBV27 to TRBJ2-1; 8 bases are a match to TRBD1. In germline, CDR1 is MNHEY, CDR2 SMNVEV (reference sequence). The V segment lost 7 bases and the J segment 5 bases; nucleotides outside the gene matches: 10. The CDR3 is made up of 15 amino acids.

The chain couples TRBV5-1 to TRBJ2-5; 7 bases align to TRBD1. The J segment lost 2 bases and the V segment lost 6 bases, leaving 4 bases of the junction unmatched. This CDR3 contains 13 residues. Germline lookup yields CDR1 SGHRS and CDR2 YFSETQ. The CDR3 DNA sequence: TGCGCCAGCAAGGGGGCCGGGCAAGAGACCCAGTACTTC. It encodes CASKGAGQETQYF. Filled out from reference TRBV5-1 and TRBJ2-5, the complete variable domain reads KAGVTQTPRYLIKTRGQQVTLSCSPISGHRSVSWYQQTPGQGLQFLFEYFSETQRNKGNFPGRFSGRQFSNSRSEMNVSTLELGDSALYLCASKGAGQETQYFGPGTRLLVL.

CDR3 sequence: CASKTGERSNQPQHF. As DNA, the CDR3 is TGTGCCAGTAAAACAGGGGAGAGGAGCAATCAGCCCCAGCATTTT. J is TRBJ1-5 and V is TRBV19, with 7 bases matching TRBD1. CDR3 length equals 15 residues. The V and J ends lost 7 bases and 1 base, in that order; junction bases with no gene match: 7. Germline lookup yields CDR1 LNHDA and CDR2 SQIVND (reference sequence).

This clone occurred once. This chain uses TRBV6-5 with TRBJ2-1; TRBD2 matches 9 bases. This CDR3 comprises 14 residues. Germline V lookup: CDR1 MNHEY, CDR2 SVGAGI. The junction had 7 bases not matched to a gene; V was cut back by 5 bases and J by 8 bases. DNA of the CDR3: TGTGCCAGCAGTCCAATGCGGGGGGGCCATGAGCAGTTCTTC. Translated: CASSPMRGGHEQFF.

The CDR3 bases are TGTGCCAGCAGCTTGGGCAGAAACACTGAAGCTTTCTTT. The encoded protein is CASSLGRNTEAFF. This chain uses TRBV5-5 with TRBJ1-1; no clear D gene. The V end lost 0 bases, the J end lost 2 bases, and 5 bases lay between the germline ends. Germline V gives CDR1 SGHKS, CDR2 YYEKEE (reference sequence). CDR3 length: 13 amino acids.

This clone was seen only a few times. The chain joins TRBV7-9 to TRBJ1-2, with a weak D call TRBD1 (5 bases). CDR1 is SEHNR and CDR2 is FQNEAQ in the germline V gene (reference sequence). V was pared by 1 base and J by 8 bases, with 11 bases between. CDR3 size: 13 residues. The CDR3 here is CASSLGGAKGYTF. In DNA, the CDR3 is TGTGCCAGCAGCTTAGGGGGCGCGAAGGGCTACACCTTC.

The CDR3 region has the DNA TGTGCCAGCAGTTACCAGCCAGGGTCCGGAAACACCATATATTTT. Protein: CASSYQPGSGNTIYF. The chain carries TRBV6-5 and TRBJ1-3; maybe TRBD1 (5 bases). The CDR3 is made up of 15 amino acids. Looked up from germline, CDR1 is MNHEY and CDR2 is SVGAGI. The V gene lost 2 bases and the J gene lost 4 bases, with 12 bases spanning the gap.

With respect to this clone: At one end, the junction sequence differs from germline, possibly due to a read error. In DNA form, the CDR3 reads TGCAGCGTAGAAGGAGGGACAGACCTCACCTATGGCTACACCTTC. Translation: CSVEGGTDLTYGYTF. V and J are TRBV29-1 and TRBJ1-2; 7 nucleotides agree with TRBD1. Germline CDR1 reads SQVTM; CDR2 reads ANQGSEA. The CDR3 spans 15 residues.

The chain carries TRBV5-1 and TRBJ2-1; possibly TRBD2 for D (6 bases). Germline lookup yields CDR1 SGHRS and CDR2 YFSETQ. This CDR3 spans 14 amino acids. V shed 6 bases and J shed 4 bases, with 14 bases lying between them. DNA of the CDR3: TGCGCCAGCAATGAACCTAGCGCTTACAATGAGCAGTTCTTC. Its protein is CASNEPSAYNEQFF. The full variable domain, completed using reference TRBV5-1 and TRBJ2-1, is KAGVTQTPRYLIKTRGQQVTLSCSPISGHRSVSWYQQTPGQGLQFLFEYFSETQRNKGNFPGRFSGRQFSNSRSEMNVSTLELGDSALYLCASNEPSAYNEQFFGPGTRLTVL.

The genes are TRBV7-3 and TRBJ2-2, with TRBD1 matching over 8 bases. This CDR3 spans 16 amino acids. Germline V lookup: CDR1 SGHTA, CDR2 FQGTGA. Trimming at V came to 3 bases and at J to 6 bases, leaving 9 bases not matched to a gene. The CDR3 is CASSFTGGITPGELFF. CDR3 DNA sequence: TGTGCCAGCAGCTTCACAGGGGGGATAACACCCGGGGAGCTGTTTTTT.

The chain couples TRBV7-3 to TRBJ1-6; D is possibly TRBD1 (5 bases). V lost 1 base and J 9 bases, leaving 13 bases between the germline ends. The V gene's germline CDR1 is SGHTA and CDR2 FQGTGA. The CDR3 is 15 residues long. The CDR3 loop is CASSLMAGNGSPLHF. CDR3 DNA: TGTGCCAGCAGCTTAATGGCAGGGAACGGTTCACCCCTCCACTTT.

V and J are TRBV5-5 and TRBJ1-1, with D possibly matching TRBD1 (6 bases). The CDR3 has 15 residues. Germline V gene sequence: CDR1 SGHKS, CDR2 YYEKEE (reference sequence). The ends were cut back, 4 bases at V and 2 bases at J, with 15 bases in the middle. Here the CDR3 DNA reads TGTGCCAGCAGCACCCCAGGACAGAGAAACACTGAAGCTTTCTTT. Its translation is CASSTPGQRNTEAFF. Based on the CDR3 plus reference TRBV5-5 and TRBJ1-1, the full variable domain is DAGVTQSPTHLIKTRGQQVTLRCSPISGHKSVSWYQQVLGQGPQFIFQYYEKEERGRGNFPDRFSARQFPNYSSELNVNALLLGDSALYLCASSTPGQRNTEAFFGQGTRLTVV.

As DNA, the CDR3 is TGTGCCAGCAGCTTATTAACAGATGAAAAACTGTTTTTT. It encodes CASSLLTDEKLFF. The chain has TRBV11-2 and TRBJ1-4, with D unclear. Germline CDR1 SGHAT, CDR2 FQNNGV. There are 13 residues in the CDR3. Trimming cost V 2 bases and J 6 bases, with 7 bases left between them.

V usage is TRBV30 and J usage is TRBJ2-1; D is ambiguous. With 0 bases removed from V and 12 bases from J, the gap between germline ends came to 9 bases. The CDR3 has 11 amino acids. The germline gives CDR1 GTSNPN, CDR2 SVGIG (reference sequence). The CDR3 loop is CAWSVPGPQFF. In DNA, the CDR3 is TGTGCCTGGAGTGTACCAGGCCCGCAGTTCTTC. The variable domain in full, completed from reference TRBV30 and TRBJ2-1, reads SQTIHQWPATLVQPVGSPLSLECTVEGTSNPNLYWYRQAAGRGLQLLFYSVGIGQISSEVPQNLSASRPQDRQFILSSKKLLLSDSGFYLCAWSVPGPQFFGPGTRLTVL.

V is TRBV7-9 and J is TRBJ1-6, with 8 bases that match TRBD1. The CDR3 length is 15 residues. CDR1 is SEHNR, CDR2 FQNEAQ, per germline (reference sequence). J was trimmed by 5 bases and V by 2 bases; bases with no gene match: 2. The CDR3 region has the DNA TGTGCCAGCAGCTTACAGGGGGCCGATAATTCACCCCTCCACTTT. It translates to CASSLQGADNSPLHF.

The chain has TRBV24-1 and TRBJ1-2, with D perhaps matching TRBD1 (6 bases). The CDR3 consists of 14 residues. Germline assignment: CDR1 KGHDR and CDR2 SFDVKD. The germline V and J ends were trimmed by 2 bases and 5 bases, with 11 bases remaining between them. CDR3 DNA sequence: TGTGCCACCAGTGATTCCGGGACACCTTATGGCTACACCTTC. Translated, it gives CATSDSGTPYGYTF.

The chain employs TRBV27 and TRBJ2-2; D remains ambiguous. V was clipped by 5 bases and J by 1 base, with 8 bases between them. CDR1 and CDR2 (germline): MNHEY, SMNVEV (reference sequence). The CDR3 spans 14 residues. CDR3 protein: CASSPSGNTGELFF. The CDR3 bases are TGTGCCAGCAGTCCTTCAGGGAACACCGGGGAGCTGTTTTTT.

V and J are TRBV4-1 and TRBJ1-3; D possibly corresponds to TRBD1 (6 bases). Germline assignment: CDR1 MGHRA and CDR2 YSYEKL. V dropped 1 base and J dropped 0 bases, with 10 bases sitting between them. This CDR3 is 16 amino acids long. The CDR3 bases are TGCGCCAGCAGCCAAGGAGGACAGAGCTCTGGAAACACCATATATTTT. This sequence encodes CASSQGGQSSGNTIYF.

This sequence joins TRBV10-3 and TRBJ2-5; TRBD1 agrees at 7 bases. V gave up 10 bases and J gave up 0 bases; unmatched junction bases: 5. This CDR3 has 13 residues. In germline, CDR1 is ENHRY, CDR2 SYGVKD. The CDR3 DNA reads as TGTGCCAGTGGACAGGACAACCAAGAGACCCAGTACTTC. It translates to CASGQDNQETQYF.